The 2 T cell receptor beta chains in this list originate from one sample, sequenced in a study of breast tumors, draining lymph nodes, adjacent tissues. TCRdb independently ran MiXCR on the multiplex PCR reads; one entry per CDR3 protein. Found here are 150,000 to 200,000 distinct CDR3 sequences, approximately 33% of them singletons; the top ten hold approximately 4.3%. Breast cancer patients provided tissue from their axillary draining lymph nodes. The specimen sequenced was axillary lymph node tissue. These receptors were collected from a female donor with breast cancer. Some clones in this sample may be carry-over from other donors' samples.

The chain carries TRBV5-5 and TRBJ1-2; 8 bases map to TRBD1. With 3 bases clipped from V and 1 base from J, the junction kept 5 bases outside the gene matches. CDR1 and CDR2 from the germline V gene are SGHKS and YYEKEE (reference sequence). This CDR3 is built from 15 residues. The CDR3 sequence: CASSSTGDLNYGYTF. CDR3 coding DNA: TGTGCCAGCAGCTCGACAGGGGACCTTAACTATGGCTACACCTTC.

This clonotype was picked up many times. The chain links TRBV20-1 to TRBJ2-7, with TRBD2 matching 11 bases. Germline V gives CDR1 DFQATT, CDR2 SNEGSKA (reference sequence). Trimming cost V 1 base and J 0 bases; bases outside gene matches: 11. The CDR3 is made up of 18 amino acids. CDR3 sequence reads: CSARVPYSSGGSSYEQYF. The CDR3 DNA sequence: TGCAGTGCTAGAGTCCCTTACTCTAGCGGGGGGAGCTCCTACGAGCAGTACTTC.